These T cell receptor beta chains were read from a single sample in a study of blood T cell repertoires in COVID-19. Sequencing used immunoSEQ multiplex PCR; TCRdb keeps in-frame clones, though not all of them. The data show a few hundred thousand clones, around 89% seen once. Material for sequencing was peripheral blood. These receptors all come from a woman in her fifties or sixties with COVID-19, enrolled during active disease. CDR3s leave out the opening cysteine and the closing phenylalanine or tryptophan.

V gene: TRBV19; J gene: TRBJ1-2; CDR3 protein: ASRPTQNYGYT
V gene: TRBV5-8; J gene: TRBJ2-6; CDR3 protein: ASSFGRSRDRVYGANVLT
V gene: TRBV6-2/TRBV6-3; J gene: TRBJ2-7; CDR3 protein: ASSPSGYEQY
V gene: TRBV5-4; J gene: TRBJ1-1; CDR3 protein: ASSLDPVNTEAF
V gene: TRBV29-1; J gene: TRBJ2-3; CDR3 protein: SVEGLHRAGTDTQY
V gene: TRBV19; J gene: TRBJ2-3; CDR3 protein: ASGGSSFTDTQY
V gene: TRBV10-3; J gene: TRBJ2-3; CDR3 protein: AISGTTSGSTDTQY
V gene: TRBV15; J gene: TRBJ1-2; CDR3 protein: ATSRGSGFGGYT
V gene: TRBV3-1/TRBV3-2; J gene: TRBJ2-7; CDR3 protein: ASSPTGGTTYEQY
V gene: TRBV5-4; J gene: TRBJ2-5; CDR3 protein: ASSLESGTQY